This T cell receptor (beta chain) is drawn from a study of Ad26.COV2.S vaccination and SARS-CoV-2 variants. Per germline, CDR1 SGHVS and CDR2 FNYEAQ. The CDR3 is 17 residues long. Losses at the gene ends were 3 bases for V and 6 bases for J; bases not matched to a gene: 14. Measured with immunoSEQ multiplex PCR; TCRdb has only the in-frame clones, and not every one. The sample gives some 250,000 clones, roughly 88% of which show up once; around 11% is in the top ten. On this clone itself: Antigen unknown.

Indicated treatment: roughly 19 received Ad26.COV2.S at low or high dose, single or two shots; several received placebo; per-sample allocation not given. Specimens were obtained on day 63 following the first vaccine or placebo injection. General study results and limits: The study found higher spike-specific TCR breadth in vaccine than placebo recipients.

The chain employs TRBV7-6 and TRBJ2-1; 7 positions match TRBD2. This sequence originates from a person aged 18-65 years who received the Ad26.COV2.S COVID-19 vaccine or a placebo. The source was peripheral blood, collected in a trial of Ad26.COV2.S vaccine versus placebo. In DNA, the CDR3 is TGTGCCAGCAGCTTGAATATGGCGGGAGCCTACTCCAATGAGCAGTTCTTC. Amino acid sequence: CASSLNMAGAYSNEQFF.